A single sample gave rise to the 21 T cell receptor beta chains below, sequenced in a study of T cell responses to AZD1222 COVID-19 vaccine (dated by TCRdb to about 2021). Explained via the paper, the time point label denotes: about 28 days (+/-7) after the second vaccine dose. Libraries came from the immunoSEQ multiplex PCR assay. Imported from immuneACCESS, the table was reduced by TCRdb to in-frame sequences with V and J called. These copies leave out some clones; in studies compared against another copy, an unresolved V gene accounts for under half, and the cause of the remainder is not known. The sample has 110,000 to 150,000 clones on record, about 90% of them singletons. The ten largest clones add up to about 3.5% of the sample. This specimen consisted of peripheral blood, obtained 28 days after the second AZD1222 dose. Receptors were obtained from an adult who received the AZD1222 COVID-19 vaccine.

This clone was observed once. The chain is built from TRBV5-1 and TRBJ2-7; D possibly corresponds to TRBD1 (5 bases). The CDR3 has 14 residues. The germline V gene has CDR1 SGHRS and CDR2 YFSETQ. V was pared by 0 bases and J by 7 bases, with 14 bases between. DNA for the CDR3: TGCGCCAGCAGCTTGGCCGGCTCCAGGGTGGAGCAGTACTTC. Its translation: CASSLAGSRVEQYF.

This clone showed up just a few times. The rearrangement links TRBV28 to TRBJ1-5; D may be TRBD1 (6 bases). Germline CDR1 is MDHEN and CDR2 is SYDVKM. The CDR3 spans 16 residues. The V end lost 3 bases, the J end lost 5 bases, and 17 bases lay between the germline ends. The CDR3 DNA reads as TGTGCCAGCAGTTTGAGGGGGAGGGGAGCGTATCAGCCCCAGCATTTT. The encoded protein is CASSLRGRGAYQPQHF.

This clone has only one observation. V gene TRBV28 combines with J gene TRBJ2-4; D not certain. The CDR3 sequence is 16 residues long. The germline V gene encodes CDR1 MDHEN and CDR2 SYDVKM. V dropped 5 bases and J dropped 0 bases, with 14 bases sitting between them. CDR3 DNA sequence: TGTGCCAGCAGTCCCCCGATAGGTCAAGCCAAAAACATTCAGTACTTC. It is translated as CASSPPIGQAKNIQYF. Full variable domain (outside the CDR3, taken from reference TRBV28 and TRBJ2-4): DVKVTQSSRYLVKRTGEKVFLECVQDMDHENMFWYRQDPGLGLRLIYFSYDVKMKEKGDIPEGYSVSREKKERFSLILESASTNQTSMYLCASSPPIGQAKNIQYFGAGTRLSVL.

The chain uses TRBV2 and TRBJ2-5; D possibly matches TRBD1 or TRBD2 (5 bases each). Per the germline V gene, CDR1 is SNHLY and CDR2 is FYNNEI. Trimming cost V 10 bases and J 4 bases, with 16 bases left between them. The CDR3 runs 13 residues. The CDR3: CAIGAQAAETQYF. CDR3 coding DNA: TGTGCCATCGGGGCGCAGGCAGCAGAGACCCAGTACTTC.

The chain links TRBV28 to TRBJ2-1, with D uncertain. The germline CDR1 and CDR2 sequences are MDHEN and SYDVKM. V lost 6 bases to trimming and J lost 0 bases, with 6 bases between them. This CDR3 has 13 amino acids. The CDR3 DNA sequence: TGTGCCAGCAGGATCGGCTCCTACAATGAGCAGTTCTTC. Its protein is CASRIGSYNEQFF.

This rearrangement joins TRBV7-9 to TRBJ2-1; D uncertain. There are 15 residues in the CDR3. Trimming shortened V by 0 bases and J by 0 bases, and 6 bases separated the two germline ends. Germline V gene lookup returns CDR1 SEHNR and CDR2 FQNEAQ (reference sequence). The CDR3 DNA reads TGTGCCAGCAGCTTAGCCCCTCTCTCCTACAATGAGCAGTTCTTC. This encodes CASSLAPLSYNEQFF.

The rearrangement joins TRBV14 to TRBJ2-2, with D unresolved. Trimming removed 4 bases from V and 7 bases from J, with 10 bases in between. The V gene's germline CDR1 is SGHDN and CDR2 FVKESK. CDR3 size: 13 residues. CDR3 sequence reads: CASSPLLRGELFF. The DNA for the CDR3 is TGTGCCAGCAGCCCCCTTTTACGCGGGGAGCTGTTTTTT.

This chain links TRBV2 with TRBJ1-4; tentatively, D is TRBD1 (5 bases). Looked up from germline, CDR1 is SNHLY and CDR2 is FYNNEI. V shed 3 bases and J shed 2 bases, with 13 bases lying between them. CDR3 length: 16 residues. CDR3 nucleotides: TGTGCCAGCAGTGATTCGCAGGGTGTTACTAATGAAAAACTGTTTTTT. Translating it yields CASSDSQGVTNEKLFF.

The chain combines TRBV28 with TRBJ2-5, with D possibly being TRBD2 (5 bases). CDR3 length: 15 residues. Germline CDR1 and CDR2: MDHEN and SYDVKM. The germline V and J ends were trimmed by 6 bases and 1 base, with 15 bases remaining between them. The CDR3 sequence is CASSPTGGPQETQYF. CDR3 nucleotides: TGTGCCAGCAGCCCCACGGGCGGGCCCCAAGAGACCCAGTACTTC.

With regard to this clone: Other nucleotide sequences from this sample produce the same CDR3. The chain couples TRBV6-5 to TRBJ2-7; 8 bases are a match to TRBD1. The V gene's germline CDR1 is MNHEY and CDR2 SVGAGI. Trimming at V came to 6 bases and at J to 2 bases, leaving 3 bases not matched to a gene. This CDR3 has 13 residues. The CDR3 reads CASSRTGTYEQYF. The DNA of the CDR3 is TGTGCCAGCAGCCGGACAGGGACCTACGAGCAGTACTTC.

The chain combines TRBV4-1 with TRBJ1-4; D is unclear. There are 16 residues in the CDR3. Germline assignment: CDR1 MGHRA and CDR2 YSYEKL. The V end lost 0 bases, the J end lost 8 bases, and 16 bases lay between the germline ends. DNA for the CDR3: TGCGCCAGCAGCCAAGATCCCCCCTACTCCGGGGAAAAACTGTTTTTT. Encoded protein: CASSQDPPYSGEKLFF.

This sequence joins TRBV14 and TRBJ2-7; TRBD1 agrees at 9 bases. The CDR3 runs 15 residues. Germline-derived CDR1 and CDR2 are SGHDN and FVKESK. Trimming cost V 3 bases and J 3 bases; bases outside gene matches: 6. CDR3 region: CASSHRDRAIYEQYF. CDR3 in DNA: TGTGCCAGCAGCCACAGGGACAGGGCGATCTACGAGCAGTACTTC.

This sequence joins TRBV7-9 and TRBJ2-5; D possibly corresponds to TRBD2 (6 bases). V lost 5 bases to trimming and J lost 5 bases, with 9 bases between them. This CDR3 has 12 amino acids. Germline loops: CDR1 SEHNR, CDR2 FQNEAQ (reference sequence). The CDR3 loop reads CASSLGRETQYF. The DNA for the CDR3 is TGTGCCAGCAGCCTAGGGAGGGAGACCCAGTACTTC.

V usage is TRBV28 and J usage is TRBJ2-1; 9 nucleotides agree with TRBD1. Germline CDR1 reads MDHEN; CDR2 reads SYDVKM. The CDR3 has 14 amino acids. After removal of 4 bases from V and 8 bases from J, the junction contained 6 bases not matched to a gene. In DNA, the CDR3 is TGTGCCAGCAGTTCCGGGACAGGGACCCATGAGCAGTTCTTC. The encoded protein is CASSSGTGTHEQFF.

The chain employs TRBV3-1 (or the pseudogene TRBV3-2) and TRBJ2-1; 10 positions match TRBD2. After removal of 5 bases from V and 2 bases from J, the junction contained 3 bases not matched to a gene. The CDR3 is 15 amino acids. From germline, CDR1 is LGHDT and CDR2 YNNKEL (reference sequence). DNA for the CDR3: TGTGCCAGCAGCTGGACTAGCGGCACCTACAATGAGCAGTTCTTC. Its protein is CASSWTSGTYNEQFF.

The chain employs TRBV6-1 and TRBJ1-6; D perhaps matches TRBD1 (5 bases). Deletions cut 2 bases from V and 8 bases from J, with 7 bases between. The CDR3 sequence is 13 residues long. The germline V gene encodes CDR1 MNHNS and CDR2 SASEGT. Written as DNA, the CDR3 is TGTGCCAGCAGTGAAATGGGGGATTCACCCCTCCACTTT. This encodes CASSEMGDSPLHF.

This clone appeared once. The chain carries TRBV28 and TRBJ2-7; TRBD1 agrees at 10 bases. The V and J ends lost 5 bases and 2 bases, in that order; junction bases with no gene match: 3. Germline V gene data show CDR1 as MDHEN and CDR2 as SYDVKM. This CDR3 spans 14 amino acids. Here the CDR3 DNA reads TGTGCCAGCAGTGCGGGACAGGGGCCCTACGAGCAGTACTTC. This codes for CASSAGQGPYEQYF. Full variable domain (rest looked up from reference TRBV28 and TRBJ2-7): DVKVTQSSRYLVKRTGEKVFLECVQDMDHENMFWYRQDPGLGLRLIYFSYDVKMKEKGDIPEGYSVSREKKERFSLILESASTNQTSMYLCASSAGQGPYEQYFGPGTRLTVT.

This chain links TRBV25-1 with TRBJ2-1; TRBD2 is a possible D gene (5 bases). Trimming took 4 bases from V and 8 from J, leaving 9 bases between them. The CDR3 runs to 12 residues. Germline CDR1 reads MGHDK; CDR2 reads SYGVNS. CDR3 DNA sequence: TGTGCCAGCAGTGTTCGAGGGTATGAGCAGTTCTTC. Translated: CASSVRGYEQFF.

This chain links TRBV28 with TRBJ1-3; no reliable D call. There are 15 residues in the CDR3. V lost 3 bases and J lost 0, with 9 bases in between. The germline CDR1 and CDR2 sequences are MDHEN and SYDVKM. The CDR3 loop is CASSLIGSSGNTIYF. The CDR3 region has the DNA TGTGCCAGCAGTTTGATCGGAAGCTCTGGAAACACCATATATTTT. Full variable domain (outside the CDR3, taken from reference TRBV28 and TRBJ1-3): DVKVTQSSRYLVKRTGEKVFLECVQDMDHENMFWYRQDPGLGLRLIYFSYDVKMKEKGDIPEGYSVSREKKERFSLILESASTNQTSMYLCASSLIGSSGNTIYFGEGSWLTVV.

This clone turned up a few times. The V and J genes are TRBV9 and TRBJ1-1; D possibly corresponds to TRBD1 (6 bases). Germline CDR1 SGDLS, CDR2 YYNGEE. V lost 0 bases and J 3 bases, leaving 12 bases between the germline ends. The CDR3 consists of 15 residues. CDR3 sequence reads: CASSVDGGQDTEAFF. The CDR3 nucleotides read TGTGCCAGCAGCGTAGACGGGGGGCAGGACACTGAAGCTTTCTTT.

The rearrangement joins TRBV28 to TRBJ1-5, with 7 positions matching TRBD1. The CDR3 is 17 residues long. Trimming took 4 bases from V and 2 from J; bases not matched to a gene: 11. CDR1 is MDHEN and CDR2 is SYDVKM in the germline V gene. The CDR3 sequence is CASSYLTGDRRNQPQHF. For the CDR3, the DNA is TGTGCCAGCAGTTACTTAACAGGGGATAGGCGCAATCAGCCCCAGCATTTT.